This TCR beta chain was retrieved from a study of cytomegalovirus exposure and HLA in healthy donors. V lost 4 bases to trimming and J lost 2 bases, with 18 bases between them. The CDR3 runs 18 residues. Germline CDR1 reads ENHRY; CDR2 reads SYGVKD. Study-wide findings and caveats: It was confirmed in vitro that a few of the CMV-associated chains were specific for CMV antigens. A later analysis appeared to link common viral pathogens to several of the most significant clusters. What a later analysis reportedly showed was that an Asian-associated ancestry cluster had fewer N-insertions than the approximately 700-donor mean. A list of about 180 TCR beta chains associated with cytomegalovirus was given.

A remark on this clone: The antigen remains unidentified.

13 Jbeta primers and 60 Vbeta primers were used for the PCR. The repertoire was sequenced with immunoSEQ multiplex PCR; TCRdb's copy has only in-frame clones and lacks some. In the table there are over 95,000 clones, 60% to 85% of which are singletons. The sequencing sample was made of PBMCs. The chain recombines TRBV10-3 with TRBJ2-6; the D gene is possibly TRBD2 (5 bases). The TCR comes from a female donor in good health and CMV-seronegative. Here the CDR3 reads CAISGSLGVTPGANVLTF. The CDR3 DNA follows: TGTGCCATCAGTGGGTCTTTGGGAGTAACCCCTGGGGCCAACGTCCTGACTTTC.